The text below deals with one T cell receptor beta chain. This clonotype was seen only a few times. Which antigen it targets is not known. No qualities accompany the bases; no much larger clone lies one base away. The CDR3 goes from the cysteine to the phenylalanine over 12 residues. Solely the CDR3 DNA is kept, with 36 bases framed from the first base. Between the V and J ends, shortened by 5 bases and 4 bases respectively, the junction contains 12 bases. CDR1 and CDR2, per the germline V gene, are SQVTM and ANQGSEA. This sample is part of a study of T cells after yellow fever vaccination (dated by TCRdb to between 2018 and 2021). For the study in its entirety: The SMART-Seq v4 Ultra Low Input RNA kit was used to prepare libraries from fractions with low cell numbers. Bulk TCR alpha and beta repertoires were sequenced longitudinally to track T-cell clones before and after primary and booster YFV17D yellow fever vaccination. Blood was drawn at multiple timepoints before and after primary and secondary immunization, with bulk PBMC replicates and cell subsets isolated. The cohort comprised two healthy male donors, one aged 18 to 29 and one aged 30 to 40 years.

The treatment or condition label here, explained by the study, means: live attenuated yellow fever vaccine strain. Two biological replicates of bulk PBMCs were collected at each blood-draw timepoint. A standard Ficoll-Paque protocol was used to isolate PBMCs from peripheral blood. TriZol was used to extract RNA from bulk PBMCs, CD4 and CD8 fractions, and dextramer-positive and dextramer-negative fractions. On the study overall, not on this receptor specifically: Compared with the primary T-cell response, the secondary T-cell response was faster but weaker, reaching its peak on day 5 rather than on day 15. Computational filtering was needed because FACS-sorted repertoires could contain abundant contaminating clonotypes from the bulk population. Most clones expanded after primary vaccination (almost 98% of CD4 and around 89% of CD8) were re-detected after the booster, suggesting that broad memory maintenance occurred. Because only two donors were included in the study, the extent to which the findings can be generalized is limited. A small fraction of clonotypes appeared in both the CD4 and CD8 compartments, likely as a result of convergent recombination.

TCR cDNA was synthesized by 5'RACE template switching, through which a universal primer site and unique molecular identifiers were introduced. Priming of cDNA synthesis was performed from both the TCR alpha and TCR beta constant segments. Libraries were amplified in two PCR steps, with sample barcodes and sequencing adapters added in the second step. Sequencing of the libraries was done on either Illumina HiSeq 2500 (2x100 bp) or NovaSeq (2x150 bp). The published analysis was carried out like this. Reads were demultiplexed and collapsed into UMI consensus sequences with MIGEC, and V(D)J alignment was performed with MiXCR. Vaccine-responding clonotypes were defined with edgeR using replicate PBMC samples, requiring FDR below 0.01 and a log2 fold change above 5 up to day 15. CD4 or CD8 identity was assigned to each bulk clonotype according to whether the clonotype was present at higher abundance in the sequenced CD4 repertoire or the sequenced CD8 repertoire. Using fastp at Q25 and MiXCR, TCRdb reprocessed the public reads and kept productive beta chains. Duplicate CDR3 protein sequences are folded into a single record with the most common DNA and genes. TCRdb, not the authors, supplied the V and J calls. The sample records more than 250,000 distinct CDR3 sequences, around 6.8% of which are singletons. The ten largest clones take up over 15% of the sample.

This sequence uses TRBV29-1 and TRBJ2-7, with TRBD1 as a weak D call on 6 bases. This material consisted of PBMCs, taken approximately 40 days after the first yellow fever vaccination. The sequence derives from a man younger than 30 who received the YFV17D yellow fever vaccine. The CDR3 corresponds to CSVYGRGYEQYF. The nucleotide sequence reads TGCAGCGTTTATGGCAGGGGTTACGAGCAGTACTTC.